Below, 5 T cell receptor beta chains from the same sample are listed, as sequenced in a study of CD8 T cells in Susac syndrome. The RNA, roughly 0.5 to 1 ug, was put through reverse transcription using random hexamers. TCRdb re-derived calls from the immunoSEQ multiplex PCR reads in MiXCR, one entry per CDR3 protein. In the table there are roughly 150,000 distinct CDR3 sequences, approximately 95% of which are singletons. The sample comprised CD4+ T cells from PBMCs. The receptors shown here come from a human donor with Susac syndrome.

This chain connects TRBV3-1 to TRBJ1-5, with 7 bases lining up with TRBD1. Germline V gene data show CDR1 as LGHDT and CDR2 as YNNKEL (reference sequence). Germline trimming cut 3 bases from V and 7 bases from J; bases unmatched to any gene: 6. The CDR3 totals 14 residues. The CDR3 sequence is CASSQAGQRQPQHF. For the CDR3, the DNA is TGTGCCAGCAGCCAGGCGGGACAGAGACAGCCCCAGCATTTT.

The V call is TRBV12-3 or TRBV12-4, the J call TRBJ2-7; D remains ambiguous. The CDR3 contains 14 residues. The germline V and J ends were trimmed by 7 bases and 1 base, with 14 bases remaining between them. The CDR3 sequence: CASTRDQASYEQYF. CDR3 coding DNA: TGTGCCAGCACTCGAGATCAGGCTTCCTACGAGCAGTACTTC.

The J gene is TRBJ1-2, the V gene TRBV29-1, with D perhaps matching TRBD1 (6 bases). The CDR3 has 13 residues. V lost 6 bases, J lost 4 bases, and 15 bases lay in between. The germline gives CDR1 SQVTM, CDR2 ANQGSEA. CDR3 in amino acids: CSVTPTGFYGYTF. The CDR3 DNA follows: TGCAGCGTCACTCCGACAGGCTTCTATGGCTACACCTTC. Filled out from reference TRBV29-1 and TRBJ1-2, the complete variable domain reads SAVISQKPSRDICQRGTSLTIQCQVDSQVTMMFWYRQQPGQSLTLIATANQGSEATYESGFVIDKFPISRPNLTFSTLTVSNMSPEDSSIYLCSVTPTGFYGYTFGSGTRLTVV.

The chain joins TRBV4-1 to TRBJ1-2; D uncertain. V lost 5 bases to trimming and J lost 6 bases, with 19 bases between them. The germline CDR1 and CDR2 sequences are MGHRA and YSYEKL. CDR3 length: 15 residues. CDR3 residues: CASSAVRAGSNGYTF. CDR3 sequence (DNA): TGCGCCAGCAGCGCTGTACGCGCGGGGTCGAATGGCTACACCTTC.

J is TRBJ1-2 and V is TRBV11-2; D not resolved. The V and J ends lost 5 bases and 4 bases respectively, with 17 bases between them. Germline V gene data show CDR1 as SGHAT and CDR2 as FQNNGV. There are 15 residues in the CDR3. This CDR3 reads CASSLSSGNLYGYTF. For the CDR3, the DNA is TGTGCCAGCAGCCTCAGCTCAGGAAATCTCTATGGCTACACCTTC.